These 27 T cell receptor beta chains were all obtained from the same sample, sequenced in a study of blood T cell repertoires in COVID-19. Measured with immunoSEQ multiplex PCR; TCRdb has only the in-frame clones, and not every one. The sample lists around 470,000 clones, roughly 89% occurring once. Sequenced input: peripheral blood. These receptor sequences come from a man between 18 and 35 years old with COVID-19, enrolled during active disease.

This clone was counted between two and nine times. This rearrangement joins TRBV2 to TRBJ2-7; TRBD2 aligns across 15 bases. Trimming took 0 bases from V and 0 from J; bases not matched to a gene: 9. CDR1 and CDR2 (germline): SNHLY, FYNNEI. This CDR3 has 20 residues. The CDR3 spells CASSEAKLGLAGGPSYEQYF. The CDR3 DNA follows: TGTGCCAGCAGTGAAGCGAAGTTGGGACTAGCGGGAGGACCCTCCTACGAGCAGTACTTC.

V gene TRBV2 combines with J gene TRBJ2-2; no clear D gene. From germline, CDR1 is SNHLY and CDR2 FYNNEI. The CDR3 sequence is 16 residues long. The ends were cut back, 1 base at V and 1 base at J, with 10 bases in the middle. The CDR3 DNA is TGTGCCAGCAGTGAAGTGAGTAGAGGGAACACCGGGGAGCTGTTTTTT. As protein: CASSEVSRGNTGELFF.

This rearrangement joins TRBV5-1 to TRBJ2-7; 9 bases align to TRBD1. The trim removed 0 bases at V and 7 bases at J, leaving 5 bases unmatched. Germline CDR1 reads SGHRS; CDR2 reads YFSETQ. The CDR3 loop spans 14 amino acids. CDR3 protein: CASSLEGQGDEQYF. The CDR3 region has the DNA TGCGCCAGCAGCTTGGAGGGACAGGGAGATGAGCAGTACTTC.

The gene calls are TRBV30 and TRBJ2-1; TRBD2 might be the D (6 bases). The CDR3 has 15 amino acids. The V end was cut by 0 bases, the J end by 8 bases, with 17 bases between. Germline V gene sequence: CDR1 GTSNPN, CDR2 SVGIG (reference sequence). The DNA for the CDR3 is TGTGCCTGGAGTGTTCCTACGACTAGTTGGTATGAGCAGTTCTTC. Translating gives CAWSVPTTSWYEQFF.

DNA of the CDR3: TGTGCCAGCAGCCAAGATCCCGGGGGGAGGAATTCACCCCTCCACTTT. This gives the protein CASSQDPGGRNSPLHF. V gene TRBV4-2 combines with J gene TRBJ1-6, with D possibly TRBD1 on 5 matching bases. Germline V CDR1 and CDR2: LGHNA, YNFKEQ. The V and J ends lost 0 bases and 7 bases respectively, with 13 bases between them. The CDR3 is 16 residues long.

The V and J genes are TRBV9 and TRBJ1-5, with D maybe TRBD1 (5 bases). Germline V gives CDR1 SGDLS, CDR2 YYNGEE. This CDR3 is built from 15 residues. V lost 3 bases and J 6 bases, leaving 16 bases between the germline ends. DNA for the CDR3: TGTGCCAGCAGCGCGGGGGAGGGGTTTGGTCAGCCCCAGCATTTT. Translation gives CASSAGEGFGQPQHF.

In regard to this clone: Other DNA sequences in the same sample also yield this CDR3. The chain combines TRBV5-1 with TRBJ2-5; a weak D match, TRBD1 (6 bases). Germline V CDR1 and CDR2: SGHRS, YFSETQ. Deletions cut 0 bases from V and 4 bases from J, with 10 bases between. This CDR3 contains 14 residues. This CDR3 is CASSLEGRGETQYF. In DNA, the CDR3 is TGCGCCAGCAGCTTGGAAGGCAGGGGAGAGACCCAGTACTTC.

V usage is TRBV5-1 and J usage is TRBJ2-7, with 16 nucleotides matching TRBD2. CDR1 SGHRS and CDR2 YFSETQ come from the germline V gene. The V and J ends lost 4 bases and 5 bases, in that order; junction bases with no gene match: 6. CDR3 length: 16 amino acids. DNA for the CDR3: TGCGCCAGCAGCGCGGGACTAGCGGGGGGGTCCCACGAGCAGTACTTC. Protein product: CASSAGLAGGSHEQYF.

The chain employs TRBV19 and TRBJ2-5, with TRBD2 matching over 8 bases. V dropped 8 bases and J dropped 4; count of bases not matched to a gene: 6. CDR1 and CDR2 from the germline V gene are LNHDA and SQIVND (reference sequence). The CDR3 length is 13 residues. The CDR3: CASRAGVGETQYF. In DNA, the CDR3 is TGTGCCAGTCGAGCGGGGGTTGGAGAGACCCAGTACTTC.

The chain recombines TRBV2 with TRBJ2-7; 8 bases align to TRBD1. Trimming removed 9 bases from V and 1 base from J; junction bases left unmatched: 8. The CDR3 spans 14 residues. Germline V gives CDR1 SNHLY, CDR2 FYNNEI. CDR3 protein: CASLTGANSYEQYF. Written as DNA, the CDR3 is TGTGCCAGTCTGACAGGGGCCAATTCCTACGAGCAGTACTTC.

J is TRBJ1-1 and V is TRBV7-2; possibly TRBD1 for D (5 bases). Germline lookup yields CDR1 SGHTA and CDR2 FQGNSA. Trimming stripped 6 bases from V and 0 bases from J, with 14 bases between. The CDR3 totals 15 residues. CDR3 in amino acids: CASSLDSNMNTEAFF. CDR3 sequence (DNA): TGTGCCAGCAGTCTAGACAGTAACATGAACACTGAAGCTTTCTTT.

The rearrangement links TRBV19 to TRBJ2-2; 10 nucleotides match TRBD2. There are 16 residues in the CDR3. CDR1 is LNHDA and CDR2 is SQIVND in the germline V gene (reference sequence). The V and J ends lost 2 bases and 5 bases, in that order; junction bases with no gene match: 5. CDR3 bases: TGTGCCAGTAGTATAAGGGAAGCGGGGGGGACCGGGGAGCTGTTTTTT. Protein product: CASSIREAGGTGELFF.

CDR3 nucleotides: TGTGCCAGCAGCATAGGGGCAGGGGACTATGGCTACACCTTC. Encoded protein: CASSIGAGDYGYTF. The chain is built from TRBV9 and TRBJ1-2, with D possibly matching TRBD1 (6 bases). CDR3 size: 14 residues. Germline V gene sequence: CDR1 SGDLS, CDR2 YYNGEE. Between the trimmed V and J ends, which lost 4 bases and 3 bases, there was a span of 13 bases.

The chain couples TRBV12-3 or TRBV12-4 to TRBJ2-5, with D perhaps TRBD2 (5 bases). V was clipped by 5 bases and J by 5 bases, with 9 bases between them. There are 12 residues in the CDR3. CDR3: CASSRDGETQYF. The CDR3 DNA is TGTGCCAGCAGTCGGGATGGGGAGACCCAGTACTTC.

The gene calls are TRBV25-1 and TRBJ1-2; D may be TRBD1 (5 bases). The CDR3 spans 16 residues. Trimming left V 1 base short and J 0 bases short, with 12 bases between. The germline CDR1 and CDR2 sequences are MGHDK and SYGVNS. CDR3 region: CASSEWGGYSNYGYTF. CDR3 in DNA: TGTGCCAGCAGTGAATGGGGCGGATATTCTAACTATGGCTACACCTTC.

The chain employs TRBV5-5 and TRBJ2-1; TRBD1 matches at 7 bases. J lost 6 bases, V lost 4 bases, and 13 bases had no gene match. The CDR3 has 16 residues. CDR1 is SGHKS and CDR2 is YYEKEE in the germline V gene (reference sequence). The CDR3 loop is CASSPLPGQSSNEQFF. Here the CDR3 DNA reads TGTGCCAGCAGCCCATTACCGGGACAGTCCAGCAATGAGCAGTTCTTC.

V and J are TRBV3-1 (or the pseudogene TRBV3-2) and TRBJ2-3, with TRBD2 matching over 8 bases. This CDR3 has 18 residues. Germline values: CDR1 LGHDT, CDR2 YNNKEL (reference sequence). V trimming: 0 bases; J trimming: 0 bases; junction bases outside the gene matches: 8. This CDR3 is CASSQDGGLAGSTDTQYF. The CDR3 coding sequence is TGTGCCAGCAGCCAAGATGGAGGGCTAGCGGGTAGCACAGATACGCAGTATTTT.

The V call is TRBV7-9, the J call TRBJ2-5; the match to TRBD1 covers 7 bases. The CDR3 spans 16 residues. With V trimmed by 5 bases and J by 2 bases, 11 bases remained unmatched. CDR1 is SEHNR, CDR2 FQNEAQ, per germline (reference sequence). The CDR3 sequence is CASSLGTAGVQETQYF. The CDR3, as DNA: TGTGCCAGCAGCCTGGGGACAGCAGGGGTTCAAGAGACCCAGTACTTC.

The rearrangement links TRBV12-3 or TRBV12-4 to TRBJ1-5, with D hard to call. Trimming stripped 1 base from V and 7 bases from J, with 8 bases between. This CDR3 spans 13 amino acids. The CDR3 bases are TGTGCCAGCAGTTTAGGAACGAGACAGCCCCAGCATTTT. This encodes CASSLGTRQPQHF.

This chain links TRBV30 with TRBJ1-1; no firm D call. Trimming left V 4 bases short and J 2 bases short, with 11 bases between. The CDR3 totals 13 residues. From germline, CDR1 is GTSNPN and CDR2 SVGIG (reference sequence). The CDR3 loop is CAWTSPSNTEAFF. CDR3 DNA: TGTGCCTGGACGTCCCCTTCCAACACTGAAGCTTTCTTT. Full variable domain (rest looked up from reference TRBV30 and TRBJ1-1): SQTIHQWPATLVQPVGSPLSLECTVEGTSNPNLYWYRQAAGRGLQLLFYSVGIGQISSEVPQNLSASRPQDRQFILSSKKLLLSDSGFYLCAWTSPSNTEAFFGQGTRLTVV.

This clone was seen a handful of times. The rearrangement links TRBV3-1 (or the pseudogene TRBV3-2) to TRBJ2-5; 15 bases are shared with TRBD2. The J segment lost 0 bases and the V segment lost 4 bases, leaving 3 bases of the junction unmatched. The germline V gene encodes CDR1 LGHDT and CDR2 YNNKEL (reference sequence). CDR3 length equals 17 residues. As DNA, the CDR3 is TGTGCCAGCAGCCGAGGACTAGCGGGAGGGTACCAAGAGACCCAGTACTTC. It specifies CASSRGLAGGYQETQYF.

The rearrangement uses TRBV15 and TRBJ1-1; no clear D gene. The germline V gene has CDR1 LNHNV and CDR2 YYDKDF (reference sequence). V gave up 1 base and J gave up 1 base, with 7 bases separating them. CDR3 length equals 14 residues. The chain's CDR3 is CATSRGGANTEAFF. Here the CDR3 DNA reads TGTGCCACCAGCAGAGGAGGCGCGAACACTGAAGCTTTCTTT.

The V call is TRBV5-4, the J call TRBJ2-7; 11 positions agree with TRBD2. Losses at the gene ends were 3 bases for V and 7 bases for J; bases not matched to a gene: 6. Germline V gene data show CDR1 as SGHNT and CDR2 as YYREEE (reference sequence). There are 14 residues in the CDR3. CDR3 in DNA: TGTGCCAGCAGCTCAGGACTAGCGGGTGGTGAGCAGTACTTC. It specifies CASSSGLAGGEQYF.

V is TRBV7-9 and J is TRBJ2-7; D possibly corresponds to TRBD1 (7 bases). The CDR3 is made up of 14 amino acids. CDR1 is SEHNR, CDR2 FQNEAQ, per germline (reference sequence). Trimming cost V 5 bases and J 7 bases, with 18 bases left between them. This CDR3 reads CASSPGQGGWEQYF. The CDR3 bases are TGTGCCAGCAGCCCGGGGCAGGGGGGTTGGGAGCAGTACTTC. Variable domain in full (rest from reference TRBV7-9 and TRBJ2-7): DTGVSQNPRHKITKRGQNVTFRCDPISEHNRLYWYRQTLGQGPEFLTYFQNEAQLEKSRLLSDRFSAERPKGSFSTLEIQRTEQGDSAMYLCASSPGQGGWEQYFGPGTRLTVT.

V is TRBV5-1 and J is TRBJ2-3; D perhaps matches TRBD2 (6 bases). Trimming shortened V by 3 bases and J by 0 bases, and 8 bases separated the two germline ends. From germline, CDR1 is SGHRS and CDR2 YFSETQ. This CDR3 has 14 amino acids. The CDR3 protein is CASSWSGSTDTQYF. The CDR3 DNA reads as TGCGCCAGCAGCTGGAGCGGGAGCACAGATACGCAGTATTTT. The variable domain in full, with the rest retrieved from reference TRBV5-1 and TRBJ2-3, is KAGVTQTPRYLIKTRGQQVTLSCSPISGHRSVSWYQQTPGQGLQFLFEYFSETQRNKGNFPGRFSGRQFSNSRSEMNVSTLELGDSALYLCASSWSGSTDTQYFGPGTRLTVL.

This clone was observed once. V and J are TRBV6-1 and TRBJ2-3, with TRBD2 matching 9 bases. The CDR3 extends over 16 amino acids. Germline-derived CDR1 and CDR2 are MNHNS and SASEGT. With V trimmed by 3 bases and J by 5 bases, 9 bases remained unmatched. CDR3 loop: CASSDTVVAGVDTQYF. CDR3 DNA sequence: TGTGCCAGCAGTGATACGGTAGTAGCGGGAGTAGATACGCAGTATTTT.

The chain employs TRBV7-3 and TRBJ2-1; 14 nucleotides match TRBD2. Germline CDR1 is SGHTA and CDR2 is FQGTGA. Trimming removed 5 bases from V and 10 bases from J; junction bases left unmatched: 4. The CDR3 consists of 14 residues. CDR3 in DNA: TGTGCCAGCAGCCCGGGACTAGCGGGAGTAGAGCAGTTCTTC. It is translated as CASSPGLAGVEQFF.